This T cell receptor (beta chain) was obtained from a study of preoperative IRX-2 immunotherapy in early breast cancer. Specified treatment: preoperative locoregional IRX-2 cytokine immunotherapy. This phase Ib study tested locoregional IRX-2 cytokine immunotherapy given before surgery. Clones were sequenced by immunoSEQ multiplex PCR, and TCRdb holds only the in-frame ones, with some missing. The repertoire holds about 98,000 clones, with roughly 88% as singletons. Germline CDR1 is SGHRS and CDR2 is YFSETQ. With 1 base removed from V and 1 base from J, the gap between germline ends came to 9 bases. The CDR3 contains 15 residues.

The chain couples TRBV5-1 to TRBJ1-5, with TRBD1 as a possible D gene (5 bases). Sequencing used tumor tissue, obtained after IRX-2 immunotherapy. The clonotype comes from a human donor with breast cancer. CDR3 DNA: TGCGCCAGCAGCTTGTTAGGGGTAAGCAATCAGCCCCAGCATTTT. This gives the protein CASSLLGVSNQPQHF. Using reference TRBV5-1 and TRBJ1-5 for the parts outside the CDR3, the full variable domain is KAGVTQTPRYLIKTRGQQVTLSCSPISGHRSVSWYQQTPGQGLQFLFEYFSETQRNKGNFPGRFSGRQFSNSRSEMNVSTLELGDSALYLCASSLLGVSNQPQHFGDGTRLSIL.